This T cell receptor (beta chain) was documented in a study of blood T cell repertoires in COVID-19 (dated by TCRdb to the early 2020s). General notes on the study: Collaborator samples came from the United States, Italy and Spain and covered acute and convalescent phases of COVID-19. Subjects who had been exposed to COVID-19, were actively infected with it, or had recovered from it provided the deeply sampled blood TCRbeta repertoires that made up the dataset. The prospective study material was composed of cDNA or gDNA derived from T cells, B-cell-depleted T cells, or PBMCs. The samples were drawn from two sources: the first 160 participants of the ongoing ImmuneRACE study, and over 1,000 subjects contributed by 6 global collaborators. The repertoires were released in a freely available public database meant as a resource for research on the immune response to SARS-CoV-2. Where HLA class I and class II types were available, the types were taken from metadata supplied by the sample provider, not from assay-based typing. Nearly every sample came with metadata listing a de-identified subject ID, COVID-19 status, age in years and sex. Study-level results and caveats: The quantity of clinical and demographic metadata differed by source and by participant and was supplied without curation.

The collaborating institutions used their own protocols to collect whole blood in K2EDTA tubes. For TCRbeta analysis, collaborators shipped samples as frozen whole blood, isolated PBMCs, or DNA extracted from either of those sample types. Comments on this clone: What antigen it recognizes has not been identified. No base qualities exist here, and no much larger clone lies one base off it.

TCRbeta CDR3 regions were amplified from genomic DNA using the immunoSEQ Assay, a bias-controlled multiplex PCR. Per the source publication's procedure: The number of nucleated cells in each sample was estimated from the amplification of reference gene primers within the assay. To quantify the absolute abundance of each unique TCRbeta CDR3 rearrangement, sequence reads were collapsed and filtered. For each sample, productive Simpson clonality was calculated as the square root of Simpson's diversity index over productive rearrangements. This is the immuneACCESS table as TCRdb keeps it, with only in-frame sequences that have V and J called. A part of the clones is gone; compared with another copy, unresolved V genes explain less than half, and the rest is unexplained. D and trimming were read from the DNA, whereas the V and J calls and clone size are those reported in that table. The sample records some 76,000 clones, around nine tenths of which are singletons. The biggest ten clones account for around 5.8% of the sample.

The germline V gene supplies CDR1 SGHTA and CDR2 FQGNSA. The junction shows trimming of 0 bases on V and 5 bases on J, and the gene matches do not reach 2 bases of it. The CDR3 has 15 amino acids, counting the end cysteine and phenylalanine. The only DNA kept is the CDR3, 45 bases in frame from the first base. Specimen: peripheral blood. This receptor was identified in a human donor in a cohort sampled during active COVID-19. This chain joins TRBV7-2 to TRBJ2-3; TRBD2 aligns with 10 central bases. The bases are TGTGCCAGCAGCTTAGCTGTAGCGGGGGGAGATACGCAGTATTTT. Translation gives CASSLAVAGGDTQYF.